This T cell receptor beta chain was captured by sequencing in a study of graft-versus-host responses after intestinal transplantation. Study as a whole: Transplant types were multivisceral, liver-intestinal, or isolated intestinal. Recipients were all induced with anti-thymocyte globulin, then given tacrolimus and steroids for 3 to 4 years. General study findings and limits: With peak circulating GvH clone levels came an association with early post-transplant HvG declines. GvH clones were identified in recipient marrow, with some first appearing in ileum or blood.

Germline-derived CDR1 and CDR2 are SQVTM and ANQGSEA. This CDR3 is 13 amino acids long. V gave up 2 bases and J gave up 8 bases, with 13 bases separating them. Only in-frame clones appear in the TCRdb table, and some are missing; sequencing was by immunoSEQ multiplex PCR. The data hold under 90,000 clones, with approximately 90% observed a single time. About this clone itself: Antigen unknown.

The chain combines TRBV29-1 with TRBJ2-1, with D tentatively TRBD1 or TRBD2 (5 bases each). Sequenced here: PBMCs, sampled 98 days after intestinal transplantation. The sequence came from a human patient who received an intestinal transplant, so some T cells may come from the graft donor. CDR3 sequence: CSVESHWGYEQFF. CDR3 sequence (DNA): TGCAGCGTTGAAAGTCATTGGGGGTATGAGCAGTTCTTC.